This is a list of T cell receptor beta chains from one sample in a study of follicular helper T cells after annual influenza vaccination. The protocol was immunoSEQ multiplex PCR, while the TCRdb copy is restricted to in-frame clones and leaves out a portion. The sample consists of approximately 4,000 clones, 82% of them appearing once. This specimen was CXCR5- memory CD4+ T cells sorted from blood, taken 7 days after influenza vaccination. The receptors were sampled from an adult who received the influenza vaccine. Each CDR3 is given with its conserved first and last residue. The order of the fields is V gene, clone size, D gene, J gene, CDR3 DNA, CDR3 protein. D genes are given only for firm matches. Rows give clone size only sometimes, using once, few, many, or a class for an expanded clone.

V: TRBV5-5; size: once; D: TRBD1; J: TRBJ1-4; DNA: TGTGCCAGCAGCCCGGGACAGACAACTAATGAAAAACTGTTTTTT; CDR3: CASSPGQTTNEKLFF
V: TRBV28; size: NA; D: NA; J: TRBJ1-1; DNA: TGTGCCAGCAGTTTACCCCATCGGCGCGGGCGCACTGAAGCTTTCTTT; CDR3: CASSLPHRRGRTEAFF
V: TRBV28; size: NA; D: TRBD1; J: TRBJ2-3; DNA: TGTGCCAGCAGTTCGGACAGGATGGCAGATACGCAGTATTTT; CDR3: CASSSDRMADTQYF
V: TRBV2; size: NA; D: NA; J: TRBJ2-1; DNA: TGTGCCAGCAGTTTTGGGGGTCCCTACAATGAGCAGTTCTTC; CDR3: CASSFGGPYNEQFF
V: TRBV28; size: NA; D: NA; J: TRBJ1-5; DNA: TGTGCCAGCAACATACCGGGACGCCGAAGCAATCAGCCCCAGCATTTT; CDR3: CASNIPGRRSNQPQHF
V: TRBV11-3; size: NA; D: NA; J: TRBJ2-1; DNA: TGTGCCAGCAGCCTTAGCGGTTCCTACAATGAGCAGTTCTTC; CDR3: CASSLSGSYNEQFF
V: TRBV30; size: NA; D: NA; J: TRBJ1-6; DNA: TGTGCCTGGAGTGGGGGGACGGAGCCGGAGTCCTATAATTCACCCCTCCACTTT; CDR3: CAWSGGTEPESYNSPLHF
V: TRBV29-1; size: NA; D: NA; J: TRBJ2-5; DNA: TGCAGCGTCTCAGACAGGGCGGGGGAGACCCAGTACTTC; CDR3: CSVSDRAGETQYF
V: TRBV18; size: NA; D: NA; J: TRBJ1-5; DNA: TGTGCCAGCTCACTCAGACCTCTAGGGGATCAGCCCCAGCATTTT; CDR3: CASSLRPLGDQPQHF
V: TRBV7-9; size: once; D: TRBD1; J: TRBJ1-4; DNA: TGTGCCAGCAGCCTTCTAGACAGGGGCCGACCTCGGGAAAAACTGTTTTTT; CDR3: CASSLLDRGRPREKLFF
V: TRBV5-4; size: once; D: TRBD2; J: TRBJ2-3; DNA: TGTGCCAGCAGCCGAGCCCGGGGGGAAGATACGCAGTATTTT; CDR3: CASSRARGEDTQYF
V: TRBV15; size: NA; D: NA; J: TRBJ1-5; DNA: TGTGCCACCAGGGGGGGGACACCAAATCAGCCCCAGCATTTT; CDR3: CATRGGTPNQPQHF
V: TRBV30; size: once; D: TRBD2; J: TRBJ2-1; DNA: TGTGCCTGGAGTCCCCGAGGGAGACTAGCCGTCCATGAGCAGTTCTTC; CDR3: CAWSPRGRLAVHEQFF
V: TRBV5-1; size: NA; D: NA; J: TRBJ2-1; DNA: TGCGCCAGCAGCTTGGACAGGGTTTCCTACAATGAGCAGTTCTTC; CDR3: CASSLDRVSYNEQFF
V: TRBV2; size: NA; D: NA; J: TRBJ1-2; DNA: TGTGCCAGCAGTTATGGGGAGGTTGGCTATGGCTACACCTTC; CDR3: CASSYGEVGYGYTF
V: TRBV5-1; size: NA; D: NA; J: TRBJ2-3; DNA: TGCGCCAGCAGCTTGGTCGGCACAGATACGCAGTATTTT; CDR3: CASSLVGTDTQYF
V: TRBV19; size: NA; D: TRBD2; J: TRBJ2-1; DNA: TGTGCCAGTAGTAGGGTTAGCGGGGGGACTTACAATGAGCAGTTCTTC; CDR3: CASSRVSGGTYNEQFF
V: TRBV5-1; size: NA; D: TRBD1; J: TRBJ2-2; DNA: TGCGCCAGCAGCCTTGGGACAGGGGCCGGGGAGCTGTTTTTT; CDR3: CASSLGTGAGELFF
V: TRBV5-1; size: few; D: TRBD1; J: TRBJ2-7; DNA: TGCGCCAGCAGCTCGTTGCCGGGACAGGGAGACGAGCAGTACTTC; CDR3: CASSSLPGQGDEQYF
V: TRBV11-2; size: NA; D: NA; J: TRBJ2-7; DNA: TGTGCCAGCCGTGCTGGGCACGAGCAGTACTTC; CDR3: CASRAGHEQYF
V: TRBV30; size: NA; D: NA; J: TRBJ1-1; DNA: TGTGCCTGGAGTGTCATGGGGGGGAACACTGAAGCTTTCTTT; CDR3: CAWSVMGGNTEAFF
V: TRBV19; size: NA; D: TRBD1; J: TRBJ1-3; DNA: TGTGCCAGTAGCGGGACAGCAAACACCATATATTTT; CDR3: CASSGTANTIYF
V: TRBV28; size: NA; D: TRBD1; J: TRBJ1-5; DNA: TGTGCCAGCAGTTTGGGGGGACAGGGGGACCAGCCCCAGCATTTT; CDR3: CASSLGGQGDQPQHF
V: TRBV7-2; size: NA; D: TRBD2; J: TRBJ2-4; DNA: TGTGCCAGCAGCTTAAATGGGCGGGGGGTGGTATTTAACATTCAGTACTTC; CDR3: CASSLNGRGVVFNIQYF
V: TRBV9; size: once; D: TRBD1; J: TRBJ2-2; DNA: TGTGCCAGCAGTAAAGCCGGACAGGGAGGCGGGGAGCTGTTTTTT; CDR3: CASSKAGQGGGELFF
V: TRBV10-2; size: NA; D: TRBD2; J: TRBJ2-4; DNA: TGCGCCAGCAGTGATCGCACTAGCGGGGGGGCCAAAAACATTCAGTACTTC; CDR3: CASSDRTSGGAKNIQYF
V: TRBV30; size: NA; D: NA; J: TRBJ1-1; DNA: TGTGCCTGGGATGCAGGGCGATTGAACACTGAAGCTTTCTTT; CDR3: CAWDAGRLNTEAFF
V: TRBV6-4; size: NA; D: NA; J: TRBJ1-2; DNA: TGTGCCAGCAGCGGGGACGACAACTATGGCTACACCTTC; CDR3: CASSGDDNYGYTF
V: TRBV30; size: NA; D: NA; J: TRBJ1-2; DNA: TGTGCCTGGTCTGGCCTCAGACCCTATGGCTACACCTTC; CDR3: CAWSGLRPYGYTF
V: TRBV28; size: NA; D: TRBD2; J: TRBJ2-5; DNA: TGTGCCAGTCAGCGGGGGGGCGGAGGCGAGACCCAGTACTTC; CDR3: CASQRGGGGETQYF
V: TRBV5-4; size: NA; D: NA; J: TRBJ2-7; DNA: TGTGCCAGCAGCCGCCGACAGGCTGGGTCCTACGAGCAGTACTTC; CDR3: CASSRRQAGSYEQYF
V: TRBV2; size: NA; D: NA; J: TRBJ1-2; DNA: TGTGCCAGCAGAGATGGCAGGGTGGCTGGCTACACCTTC; CDR3: CASRDGRVAGYTF
V: TRBV19; size: NA; D: TRBD2; J: TRBJ2-1; DNA: TGTGCTGCGGGACGGGGGGTCCAGAATGAGCAGTTCTTC; CDR3: CAAGRGVQNEQFF
V: TRBV30; size: NA; D: NA; J: TRBJ1-6; DNA: TGTGCCTGGAGTGTAGGATTGGATAATTCACCCCTCCACTTT; CDR3: CAWSVGLDNSPLHF
V: TRBV11-2; size: NA; D: NA; J: TRBJ2-2; DNA: TGTGCCAGCAGCTCCTTTGAAACCGGGGAGCTGTTTTTT; CDR3: CASSSFETGELFF
V: TRBV7-2; size: NA; D: NA; J: TRBJ2-3; DNA: TGTGCCAGCAGCCCTCGACCCGATACGCAGTATTTT; CDR3: CASSPRPDTQYF
V: TRBV29-1; size: NA; D: NA; J: TRBJ1-1; DNA: TGCAGCGTTGCTGTTTCGGGGGCTGGGGACACTGAAGCTTTCTTT; CDR3: CSVAVSGAGDTEAFF